The 22 T cell receptor beta chains given below trace back to one sample, sequenced in a study of glioma-infiltrating T cells after dendritic cell vaccination. This table comes from immunoSEQ multiplex PCR, and its TCRdb copy is limited to in-frame clones, with some not included. Counted here are approximately 36,000 clones, approximately 80% occurring once; the ten biggest clones make up approximately 8.4%. The starting material was blood, obtained before dendritic cell vaccination. The source is a human donor with glioblastoma.

The J gene is TRBJ2-7, the V gene TRBV13; D unclear. The germline CDR1 and CDR2 sequences are PRHDT and FYEKMQ (reference sequence). This CDR3 region has 15 residues. Trimming removed 0 bases from V and 2 bases from J, with 11 bases in between. CDR3 protein: CASSLGRNRAYEQYF. The CDR3 DNA sequence: TGTGCCAGCAGCTTAGGCCGGAATCGGGCCTACGAGCAGTACTTC.

This chain joins TRBV4-1 and TRBJ2-2, with 13 bases lining up with TRBD2. The trim removed 8 bases at V and 2 bases at J, leaving 14 bases unmatched. CDR1 MGHRA and CDR2 YSYEKL come from the germline V gene. The CDR3 loop spans 19 amino acids. The CDR3, as DNA: TGCGCCAGCGGAATCACAACGGGACTAGCGGGGCTAAACACCGGGGAGCTGTTTTTT. This sequence encodes CASGITTGLAGLNTGELFF.

The CDR3 coding sequence is TGTGCCAGCAGCTTAGACTCAGGGCCGGCAGATACGCAGTATTTT. Its protein is CASSLDSGPADTQYF. This chain uses TRBV7-2 with TRBJ2-3; tentatively, D is TRBD1 (5 bases). The CDR3 is made up of 15 amino acids. Trimming left V 1 base short and J 4 bases short, with 12 bases between. The germline CDR1 and CDR2 sequences are SGHTA and FQGNSA.

The chain carries TRBV5-4 and TRBJ1-3; possible D gene TRBD1, 6 bases. This CDR3 is built from 15 residues. Germline CDR1 and CDR2: SGHNT and YYREEE (reference sequence). The V end was cut by 2 bases, the J end by 6 bases, with 15 bases between. The CDR3 sequence is CASSLGFRGENTIYF. In DNA, the CDR3 is TGTGCCAGCAGCTTAGGTTTCAGGGGAGAAAACACCATATATTTT. Combining the CDR3 with reference TRBV5-4 and TRBJ1-3 gives the whole variable domain ETGVTQSPTHLIKTRGQQVTLRCSSQSGHNTVSWYQQALGQGPQFIFQYYREEENGRGNFPPRFSGLQFPNYSSELNVNALELDDSALYLCASSLGFRGENTIYFGEGSWLTVV.

The rearrangement links TRBV7-3 to TRBJ2-1; 9 nucleotides align to TRBD2. This CDR3 is built from 15 residues. Unmatched junction bases numbered 8, after V lost 5 bases and J lost 6 bases. The germline gives CDR1 SGHTA, CDR2 FQGTGA. CDR3 sequence reads: CASSTTSGTSNEQFF. The CDR3 nucleotides are TGTGCCAGCAGCACGACTAGCGGAACTTCCAATGAGCAGTTCTTC.

The chain has TRBV7-3 and TRBJ2-1; 14 positions agree with TRBD2. Germline V gene lookup returns CDR1 SGHTA and CDR2 FQGTGA. With V trimmed by 0 bases and J by 12 bases, 1 base remained unmatched. There are 14 residues in the CDR3. The CDR3 region has the DNA TGTGCCAGCAGCTTAACCGGGACTAGCGGGGGGCAGTTCTTC. Amino acids: CASSLTGTSGGQFF.

V and J are TRBV10-3 and TRBJ2-1, with a tentative D call TRBD2 (6 bases). Germline V gene lookup returns CDR1 ENHRY and CDR2 SYGVKD. The CDR3 sequence is 17 residues long. Between the trimmed V and J ends, which lost 6 bases and 0 bases, there was a span of 18 bases. This CDR3 is CAISYTSYSTSYNEQFF. The DNA for the CDR3 is TGTGCCATCAGCTACACTAGCTATTCAACCTCCTACAATGAGCAGTTCTTC.

The rearrangement links TRBV5-6 to TRBJ2-1; the D gene is possibly TRBD1 (5 bases). V lost 0 bases and J lost 4, with 14 bases in between. Germline V gene sequence: CDR1 SGHDT, CDR2 YYEEEE. The length of the CDR3 is 16 residues. As DNA, the CDR3 is TGTGCCAGCAGCTTGGAGGGCACAGGCCTTTACAATGAGCAGTTCTTC. Translating gives CASSLEGTGLYNEQFF. The variable domain in full, completed from reference TRBV5-6 and TRBJ2-1, reads DAGVTQSPTHLIKTRGQQVTLRCSPKSGHDTVSWYQQALGQGPQFIFQYYEEEERQRGNFPDRFSGHQFPNYSSELNVNALLLGDSALYLCASSLEGTGLYNEQFFGPGTRLTVL.

This chain joins TRBV27 and TRBJ2-3, with 11 bases identical to TRBD2. J gave up 7 bases and V 8 bases, and 14 bases lay outside the gene matches. The CDR3 length is 16 residues. The germline gives CDR1 MNHEY, CDR2 SMNVEV (reference sequence). The CDR3 spells CASGTKISGGAYTQYF. The CDR3 DNA follows: TGTGCCAGCGGAACTAAGATTAGCGGGGGGGCGTATACGCAGTATTTT.

The V call is TRBV5-4, the J call TRBJ1-6; 8 positions match TRBD1. Germline CDR1 SGHNT, CDR2 YYREEE (reference sequence). The CDR3 is 18 amino acids. V was pared by 3 bases and J by 6 bases, with 14 bases of the junction left unmatched. CDR3 DNA sequence: TGTGCCAGCAGCTCCGGAGGGTCAGGGGGCACCTTTAATTCACCCCTCCACTTT. Translating it yields CASSSGGSGGTFNSPLHF.

Here the CDR3 reads CASQDRTVYNSPLHF. In nucleotides, the CDR3 is TGTGCCAGTCAAGACCGGACAGTCTATAATTCACCCCTCCACTTT. The chain joins TRBV19 to TRBJ1-6, with D possibly TRBD1 on 6 matching bases. The CDR3 length is 15 residues. CDR1 and CDR2 from the germline V gene are LNHDA and SQIVND (reference sequence). The V gene lost 8 bases and the J gene lost 3 bases, with 14 bases spanning the gap.

The chain recombines TRBV7-9 with TRBJ2-5; 8 bases map to TRBD1. Germline V CDR1 and CDR2: SEHNR, FQNEAQ (reference sequence). The CDR3 runs 14 residues. Unmatched junction bases numbered 5, after V lost 6 bases and J lost 2 bases. CDR3 sequence (DNA): TGTGCCAGCAGTGGGACAGGTCGACAAGAGACCCAGTACTTC. It specifies CASSGTGRQETQYF. Full variable domain (rest looked up from reference TRBV7-9 and TRBJ2-5): DTGVSQNPRHKITKRGQNVTFRCDPISEHNRLYWYRQTLGQGPEFLTYFQNEAQLEKSRLLSDRFSAERPKGSFSTLEIQRTEQGDSAMYLCASSGTGRQETQYFGPGTRLLVL.

The genes are TRBV30 and TRBJ2-3, with 9 bases fitting TRBD2. Trimming took 3 bases from V and 7 from J; bases not matched to a gene: 8. Germline-derived CDR1 and CDR2 are GTSNPN and SVGIG (reference sequence). The CDR3 length is 14 residues. The chain's CDR3 is CAWRHSGGGNTQYF. DNA for the CDR3: TGTGCCTGGAGACATAGCGGGGGTGGGAATACGCAGTATTTT.

V usage is TRBV5-1 and J usage is TRBJ2-4; no clear D. Per germline, CDR1 SGHRS and CDR2 YFSETQ. Trimming pared 4 bases from V and 3 bases from J, leaving 11 bases between. This CDR3 is built from 14 residues. Here the CDR3 DNA reads TGCGCCAGCAGCCACGGGTCCCACAAAAACATTCAGTACTTC. Translation gives CASSHGSHKNIQYF. The whole variable domain, filled in from reference TRBV5-1 and TRBJ2-4, reads KAGVTQTPRYLIKTRGQQVTLSCSPISGHRSVSWYQQTPGQGLQFLFEYFSETQRNKGNFPGRFSGRQFSNSRSEMNVSTLELGDSALYLCASSHGSHKNIQYFGAGTRLSVL.

In its sample, this clone was seen once. The chain carries TRBV9 and TRBJ2-1; a weak D match, TRBD1 (5 bases). Germline loops: CDR1 SGDLS, CDR2 YYNGEE. The V end was cut by 4 bases, the J end by 0 bases, with 11 bases between. This CDR3 contains 15 residues. The CDR3 DNA reads TGTGCCAGCAGCTGGGGCAGGAGCTCCTACAATGAGCAGTTCTTC. It encodes CASSWGRSSYNEQFF.

The chain links TRBV7-9 to TRBJ2-5; weak D call: TRBD2 (6 bases). This CDR3 has 14 amino acids. From germline, CDR1 is SEHNR and CDR2 FQNEAQ (reference sequence). Trimming cost V 5 bases and J 5 bases, with 15 bases left between them. CDR3 DNA sequence: TGTGCCAGCAGCCCAGGGACTCCTCAGGAGACCCAGTACTTC. This encodes CASSPGTPQETQYF.

This chain links TRBV10-2 with TRBJ1-6, with D unresolved. The CDR3 length is 15 residues. Germline CDR1 reads WSHSY; CDR2 reads SAAADI. The ends were cut back, 1 base at V and 0 bases at J, with 4 bases in the middle. The CDR3 DNA reads as TGCGCCAGCAGTGAGTTCAGCTCCTATAATTCACCCCTCCACTTT. Residues: CASSEFSSYNSPLHF.

The rearrangement links TRBV30 to TRBJ1-2; TRBD1 matches 10 bases. V was pared by 2 bases and J by 4 bases, with 1 base of the junction left unmatched. Germline-derived CDR1 and CDR2 are GTSNPN and SVGIG (reference sequence). This CDR3 is built from 13 residues. In nucleotides, the CDR3 is TGTGCCTGGAGTTGGACAGGGGGCTATGGCTACACCTTC. Amino acids: CAWSWTGGYGYTF.

This chain uses TRBV25-1 with TRBJ1-3, with D perhaps TRBD1 (5 bases). Germline V lookup: CDR1 MGHDK, CDR2 SYGVNS. Trimming left V 1 base short and J 0 bases short, with 10 bases between. The CDR3 loop spans 16 amino acids. The CDR3 DNA sequence: TGTGCCAGCAGTGAATTCGAAGGGGTCTCTGGAAACACCATATATTTT. This sequence encodes CASSEFEGVSGNTIYF.

This clone was picked up a small number of times. The chain uses TRBV4-3 and TRBJ2-1; D ambiguous. Trimming took off 1 base at V and 1 base at J, with 11 bases between the two ends. Germline V gene data show CDR1 as LGHNA and CDR2 as YSLEER. This CDR3 has 16 amino acids. The CDR3 DNA reads as TGCGCCAGCAGCCAAGGGGCCCGAAGGTCCTACAATGAGCAGTTCTTC. Its protein product is CASSQGARRSYNEQFF.

The genes are TRBV28 and TRBJ2-5, with D tentatively TRBD1 (6 bases). Germline lookup yields CDR1 MDHEN and CDR2 SYDVKM. The CDR3 is made up of 16 amino acids. V was pared by 6 bases and J by 1 base, with 18 bases between. In DNA form, the CDR3 reads TGTGCCAGCAGAGATCAAGACAGGTCGGTCCAAGAGACCCAGTACTTC. Its translation: CASRDQDRSVQETQYF.

The table lists this clone with a count of one. J is TRBJ2-1 and V is TRBV9, with 12 bases that match TRBD2. This CDR3 region has 15 residues. Trimming removed 4 bases from V and 7 bases from J; junction bases left unmatched: 6. CDR1 and CDR2 from the germline V gene are SGDLS and YYNGEE. As DNA, the CDR3 is TGTGCCAGCAGCCCCCTAGCGGGGGGGTGGAATGAGCAGTTCTTC. As protein: CASSPLAGGWNEQFF.